This is a list of T cell receptor beta chains from one sample in a study of cytomegalovirus exposure and HLA in healthy donors. Sequencing was performed with immunoSEQ multiplex PCR; in TCRdb, only in-frame clones are kept and a portion is missing. The data contain over 100,000 clones, about 80% of them singletons. The sequencing sample was made of PBMCs. The receptors shown here come from a woman aged 45 to 65 in good health and CMV-seropositive. Each CDR3 is given with its conserved first and last residue. Each record gives: V gene, D gene, clone size, J gene, CDR3 protein, CDR3 DNA. The D gene is left open where the match is weak. Clone size is not always given. Where it is, it says once, few, many or a class for expanded clones.

>TRBV19|-|-|TRBJ2-7
CASSVRGVPGSYEQYF
TGTGCCAGTAGTGTGCGGGGCGTCCCAGGGTCCTACGAGCAGTACTTC
>TRBV4-3|TRBD2|-|TRBJ2-3
CASSQGSGGGTDTQYF
TGCGCCAGCAGCCAAGGAAGCGGGGGGGGCACAGATACGCAGTATTTT
>TRBV2|-|-|TRBJ2-5
CASSAGETQYF
TGTGCCAGCAGTGCGGGAGAGACCCAGTACTTC
>TRBV18|TRBD2|-|TRBJ2-1
CASSPLSGSGYEQFF
TGTGCCAGCTCACCACTGAGCGGGAGCGGATATGAGCAGTTCTTC
>TRBV27|-|few|TRBJ2-2
CASQGIPFGELFF
TGTGCCAGCCAGGGGATCCCCTTCGGGGAGCTGTTTTTT
>TRBV4-2|-|few|TRBJ2-6
CASRDNSGANGLTF
TGTGCCAGCCGAGATAACTCTGGGGCCAACGGCCTGACTTTC
>TRBV4-2|TRBD2|-|TRBJ2-7
CASSQESGGSYEQYF
TGTGCCAGCAGCCAAGAAAGCGGGGGGTCCTACGAGCAGTACTTC
>TRBV18|TRBD2|once|TRBJ2-7
CASSYFSGGSYEQYF
TGTGCCAGCTCATACTTTAGCGGGGGGTCGTACGAGCAGTACTTC
>TRBV11-3|TRBD2|-|TRBJ2-3
CASSLDPETSLTDTQYF
TGTGCCAGCAGCTTAGATCCGGAGACTAGCCTCACAGATACGCAGTATTTT
>TRBV11-3|TRBD1|-|TRBJ2-5
CASSSGTGGEETQYF
TGTGCCAGCAGCTCCGGGACAGGGGGAGAGGAGACCCAGTACTTC
>TRBV4-3|-|-|TRBJ2-7
CASSQDTGWYEQYF
TGCGCCAGCAGCCAAGATACAGGGTGGTACGAGCAGTACTTC
>TRBV5-1|-|-|TRBJ2-1
CASSLNTGEYNEQFF
TGCGCCAGCAGCTTGAACACAGGAGAATACAATGAGCAGTTCTTC
>TRBV19|TRBD2|-|TRBJ2-1
CATLPTVGTSGSREQFF
TGTGCCACCTTACCGACTGTCGGGACTAGCGGGAGTCGTGAGCAGTTCTTC
>TRBV9|TRBD2|-|TRBJ2-3
CASSVGTQSGGSLDTQYF
TGTGCCAGCAGCGTAGGCACCCAGAGCGGGGGGTCGCTAGATACGCAGTATTTT
>TRBV11-1|-|-|TRBJ2-7
CASSWDNYYEQYF
TGTGCCAGCAGCTGGGACAACTACTACGAGCAGTACTTC
>TRBV14|-|-|TRBJ2-3
CASSQESGGLDTQYF
TGTGCCAGCAGCCAGGAATCGGGGGGCCTAGATACGCAGTATTTT
>TRBV15|TRBD2|-|TRBJ2-1
CATSRDEGAGDYNEQFF
TGTGCCACCAGCAGAGATGAAGGAGCGGGAGACTACAATGAGCAGTTCTTC
>TRBV6-5|-|-|TRBJ2-1
CASGRNNEQFF
TGTGCCAGCGGCAGGAACAATGAGCAGTTCTTC
>TRBV28|TRBD1|-|TRBJ2-7
CASSSLRTGTPYEQYF
TGTGCCAGCAGTTCACTTCGGACAGGGACCCCCTACGAGCAGTACTTC
>TRBV2|TRBD1|-|TRBJ1-2
CASRAGQGFGYTF
TGTGCCAGCAGGGCAGGACAGGGTTTTGGCTACACCTTC
>TRBV18|TRBD1|-|TRBJ2-1
CASSLDRENNEQFF
TGTGCCAGCTCCTTGGACAGGGAAAACAATGAGCAGTTCTTC
>TRBV25-1|-|-|TRBJ2-3
CASSEADYRNTQYF
TGTGCCAGCAGTGAAGCGGACTATCGGAATACGCAGTATTTT
>TRBV6-6|TRBD1|-|TRBJ2-5
CASSYEGAGEQYF
TGTGCCAGCAGTTACGAGGGGGCTGGTGAGCAGTACTTC
>TRBV29-1|-|-|TRBJ2-3
CSSWVQGATQYF
TGCAGCTCCTGGGTACAGGGAGCTACGCAGTATTTT
>TRBV5-1|TRBD1|-|TRBJ2-5
CASSLVGQGETQYF
TGCGCCAGCAGCTTGGTAGGACAGGGAGAGACCCAGTACTTC
>TRBV5-4|TRBD2|once|TRBJ2-1
CASSPRTSGRSGEQFF
TGTGCCAGCAGCCCCCGGACTAGCGGGAGAAGCGGTGAGCAGTTCTTC
>TRBV6-5|-|-|TRBJ1-2
CASSSYQANYGYTF
TGTGCCAGCAGTTCTTATCAGGCTAACTATGGCTACACCTTC
>TRBV9|-|-|TRBJ1-6
CASSALGGLGDSPLHF
TGTGCCAGCAGCGCCCTCGGGGGGCTCGGTGATTCACCCCTCCACTTT
>TRBV6-7|-|-|TRBJ1-4
CASSCLTGISNEKLFF
TGTGCCAGCAGTTGTCTGACAGGCATATCTAATGAAAAACTGTTTTTT
>TRBV14|TRBD2|once|TRBJ2-3
CASAIAGGQDTQYF
TGTGCCAGCGCCATAGCGGGGGGGCAAGATACGCAGTATTTT
>TRBV7-9|-|-|TRBJ1-1
CASSETSEAFF
TGTGCCAGCAGCGAAACATCTGAAGCTTTCTTT
>TRBV6-1|TRBD2|-|TRBJ2-4
CASSAHGGIAIPNIQYF
TGTGCCAGCAGTGCTCACGGGGGGATAGCCATCCCAAACATTCAGTACTTC
>TRBV2|-|once|TRBJ2-7
CASSADYSYEQYF
TGTGCCAGCAGTGCCGATTATAGCTACGAGCAGTACTTC
>TRBV11-3|TRBD1|-|TRBJ1-1
CAQQGVLDRVNTEAFF
TGTGCCCAGCAGGGAGTACTGGACAGGGTAAACACTGAAGCTTTCTTT
>TRBV28|-|-|TRBJ1-3
CASSPTLRGNTIYF
TGTGCCAGCAGTCCAACTCTACGAGGAAACACCATATATTTT
>TRBV6-1|TRBD1|-|TRBJ2-7
CASRPGQAYEQYF
TGTGCCAGCAGACCGGGACAGGCCTACGAGCAGTACTTC
>TRBV10-3|TRBD2|-|TRBJ2-1
CAITPGLAGGNEQFF
TGTGCCATCACCCCGGGACTAGCGGGAGGAAATGAGCAGTTCTTC
>TRBV9|-|-|TRBJ1-1
CASSGTDTEAFF
TGTGCCAGCAGCGGGACAGACACTGAAGCTTTCTTT
>TRBV7-2|TRBD1|-|TRBJ1-6
CASTLMLTGVSPLHF
TGTGCCAGCACCCTAATGCTTACAGGGGTTTCACCCCTCCACTTT
>TRBV5-1|-|-|TRBJ1-1
CASSLDPSGGTEAFF
TGCGCCAGCAGCTTGGACCCATCTGGCGGCACTGAAGCTTTCTTT
>TRBV2|TRBD2|-|TRBJ2-1
CASRGLAGGQEQFF
TGTGCCAGTAGGGGTCTAGCGGGAGGGCAGGAGCAGTTCTTC
>TRBV10-3|-|-|TRBJ2-2
CATRVGLSFRELFF
TGTGCCACACGCGTCGGACTATCTTTCCGGGAGCTGTTTTTT
>TRBV5-4|TRBD1|once|TRBJ1-2
CASSSSGGRRGYTF
TGTGCCAGCAGCTCGTCAGGGGGAAGAAGGGGCTACACCTTC
>TRBV2|TRBD2|-|TRBJ2-7
CASSFLRERYEQYF
TGTGCCAGCAGTTTTTTGCGGGAGCGGTACGAGCAGTACTTC